This T cell receptor (beta chain) was captured in a study of T cells in localized non-small cell lung cancer. TCRdb's copy holds only in-frame clones and misses some; the assay was immunoSEQ multiplex PCR. The repertoire holds about 19,000 clones, with 65% to 90% as singletons. V was trimmed by 2 bases and J by 8 bases, leaving 7 bases between them. This CDR3 contains 13 residues. The V gene's germline CDR1 is MDHEN and CDR2 SYDVKM. Sample: peripheral blood, taken before any cancer treatment. This TCR derives from a man between 40 and 70 years old with stage I lung adenocarcinoma. The chain combines TRBV28 with TRBJ1-6; D not resolved. The CDR3 loop is CASSLGSHSPLHF. DNA for the CDR3: TGTGCCAGCAGTTTAGGTTCCCATTCACCCCTCCACTTT.